Listed below are T cell receptor beta chains from one sample, sequenced in a study of shared clonotypes between healthy human individuals. TCRdb's copy holds only in-frame clones and misses some; the assay was immunoSEQ multiplex PCR. This sample has approximately 720,000 clones, with around 72% found just once. The material sequenced was memory CD4+ T cells sorted from blood. The origin of the receptors is a woman younger than 45 in good health. The CDR3 runs from the conserved cysteine through the conserved F or W. D genes are given only for firm matches. Rows may omit the clone size; those that give it use once, few, many or a size class.

J gene: TRBJ2-1; clone size: .; D gene: TRBD2; V gene: TRBV10-3; CDR3 DNA: TGTGCCATCAGTGAGATTAGCGGGGTTCCCTCCAATGAGCAGTTCTTC; CDR3 protein: CAISEISGVPSNEQFF
J gene: TRBJ2-1; clone size: .; D gene: .; V gene: TRBV19; CDR3 DNA: TGTGCCAGTAGTATTGGGGCGGCCAGCGGGTACAATGAGCAGTTCTTC; CDR3 protein: CASSIGAASGYNEQFF
J gene: TRBJ2-3; clone size: .; D gene: .; V gene: TRBV19; CDR3 DNA: TGTGCCAGTAGTATAGACGCTCCGGCGGTCGGCACAGATACGCAGTATTTT; CDR3 protein: CASSIDAPAVGTDTQYF
J gene: TRBJ2-1; clone size: .; D gene: TRBD1; V gene: TRBV29-1; CDR3 DNA: TGCAGCGTTGGGACAGGGGGTAATGAGCAGTTCTTC; CDR3 protein: CSVGTGGNEQFF
J gene: TRBJ2-1; clone size: .; D gene: TRBD2; V gene: TRBV19; CDR3 DNA: TGTGCCAGTAGGGAGACTAGCGGGAGGGCACATGAGCAGTTCTTC; CDR3 protein: CASRETSGRAHEQFF
J gene: TRBJ2-1; clone size: .; D gene: TRBD2; V gene: TRBV29-1; CDR3 DNA: TGCAGCGCTGAAGCTGGCGGGAGGGCCCTCAATGAGCAGTTCTTC; CDR3 protein: CSAEAGGRALNEQFF
J gene: TRBJ2-1; clone size: .; D gene: TRBD1; V gene: TRBV4-1; CDR3 DNA: TGCGCCAGCAGCCAACCGCAGGGGGCCTTCTACAATGAGCAGTTCTTC; CDR3 protein: CASSQPQGAFYNEQFF
J gene: TRBJ2-3; clone size: .; D gene: .; V gene: TRBV30; CDR3 DNA: TGTGCCTGGGGGCTCACAGGGAGAGATACGCAGTATTTT; CDR3 protein: CAWGLTGRDTQYF
J gene: TRBJ2-3; clone size: .; D gene: TRBD2; V gene: TRBV28; CDR3 DNA: TGTGCCAGCACAACTAGCGGGAGGTGGACAGATACGCAGTATTTT; CDR3 protein: CASTTSGRWTDTQYF
J gene: TRBJ2-7; clone size: few; D gene: TRBD2; V gene: TRBV19; CDR3 DNA: TGTGCCAGTACTCCGGGGGGGACTAGCGGAACCTACGAGCAGTACTTC; CDR3 protein: CASTPGGTSGTYEQYF
J gene: TRBJ2-7; clone size: .; D gene: .; V gene: TRBV5-6; CDR3 DNA: TGTGCCAGCAGCTTGGAGTGGTCAGCGAGCCACGAGCAGTACTTC; CDR3 protein: CASSLEWSASHEQYF
J gene: TRBJ2-1; clone size: .; D gene: TRBD2; V gene: TRBV7-8; CDR3 DNA: TGTGCCAGCAGAACTAGCGGGATTCCTGGGAATGAGCAGTTCTTC; CDR3 protein: CASRTSGIPGNEQFF
J gene: TRBJ2-7; clone size: .; D gene: .; V gene: TRBV6-4; CDR3 DNA: TGTGCCAGCAGTTGGGGGACTCCTTCCTACGAGCAGTACTTC; CDR3 protein: CASSWGTPSYEQYF
J gene: TRBJ2-1; clone size: .; D gene: TRBD2; V gene: TRBV7-9; CDR3 DNA: TGTGCCAGCAGCGCCGGGACTAGCGGGTTCGATGAGCAGTTCTTC; CDR3 protein: CASSAGTSGFDEQFF
J gene: TRBJ2-1; clone size: .; D gene: .; V gene: TRBV30; CDR3 DNA: TGTGCCTGGAGGAGACCCTGGGGATTATACAATGAGCAGTTCTTC; CDR3 protein: CAWRRPWGLYNEQFF
J gene: TRBJ2-7; clone size: .; D gene: .; V gene: TRBV2; CDR3 DNA: TGTGCCAGCAGCAAACAGTACGAGCAGTACTTC; CDR3 protein: CASSKQYEQYF
J gene: TRBJ2-7; clone size: .; D gene: TRBD2; V gene: TRBV18; CDR3 DNA: TGTGCCAGCTCACTCGTAGCGGGAGTATACGACGAGCAGTACTTC; CDR3 protein: CASSLVAGVYDEQYF
J gene: TRBJ1-5; clone size: .; D gene: .; V gene: TRBV5-1; CDR3 DNA: TGCGCCAGCAGCTTGGATGGGGTCGGACAGCCCCAGCATTTT; CDR3 protein: CASSLDGVGQPQHF
J gene: TRBJ1-6; clone size: .; D gene: .; V gene: TRBV11-2; CDR3 DNA: TGTGCCAGCAGCTTAGCCGGGTTCGCGTCACCCCTCCACTTT; CDR3 protein: CASSLAGFASPLHF
J gene: TRBJ1-2; clone size: .; D gene: TRBD1; V gene: TRBV6-5; CDR3 DNA: TGTGCCAGCAGCGTAGAAACAGGGGTGGGCGGCTACACCTTC; CDR3 protein: CASSVETGVGGYTF
J gene: TRBJ2-7; clone size: .; D gene: .; V gene: TRBV28; CDR3 DNA: TGTGCCAGCAGCAGATTGGACAGGCCGGGGGGCGAGCAGTACTTC; CDR3 protein: CASSRLDRPGGEQYF
J gene: TRBJ2-4; clone size: once; D gene: .; V gene: TRBV5-1; CDR3 DNA: TGCGCCAGCAGCCAAGGGACATTAACGGACATTCAGTACTTC; CDR3 protein: CASSQGTLTDIQYF
J gene: TRBJ2-5; clone size: .; D gene: TRBD2; V gene: TRBV6-5; CDR3 DNA: TGTGCCAGCAGAGAACTAGCGGGAGGAAGGGAGACCCAGTACTTC; CDR3 protein: CASRELAGGRETQYF
J gene: TRBJ2-7; clone size: .; D gene: .; V gene: TRBV5-8; CDR3 DNA: TGTGCCAGCAGCCCCACAGGGTACGAGCAGTACTTC; CDR3 protein: CASSPTGYEQYF
J gene: TRBJ2-3; clone size: .; D gene: TRBD2; V gene: TRBV19; CDR3 DNA: TGTGCCAGTAGTGTTTGGCTAGCGGGACCAACTAGCACAGATACGCAGTATTTT; CDR3 protein: CASSVWLAGPTSTDTQYF
J gene: TRBJ2-7; clone size: .; D gene: .; V gene: TRBV5-1; CDR3 DNA: TGCGCCAGCAGCGCTATAACAGGAGCCTCCTACGAGCAGTACTTC; CDR3 protein: CASSAITGASYEQYF
J gene: TRBJ2-1; clone size: .; D gene: .; V gene: TRBV5-1; CDR3 DNA: TGCGCCAGCAGCCGTGGAATAGCGGACTCCTACAATGAGCAGTTCTTC; CDR3 protein: CASSRGIADSYNEQFF
J gene: TRBJ2-1; clone size: .; D gene: TRBD2; V gene: TRBV11-2; CDR3 DNA: TGTGCCAGCAGCTCCTGGACTAGCGGAAGGTCAGGTGAGCAGTTCTTC; CDR3 protein: CASSSWTSGRSGEQFF
J gene: TRBJ2-7; clone size: .; D gene: TRBD2; V gene: TRBV19; CDR3 DNA: TGTGCCAGTAGTAGGGAGGCCGGGACTAAAGGCGAGCAGTACTTC; CDR3 protein: CASSREAGTKGEQYF
J gene: TRBJ1-4; clone size: .; D gene: .; V gene: TRBV4-2; CDR3 DNA: TGTGCCAGCAGCCAAGATCCGGCAGGGAGCCGTGAAAAACTGTTTTTT; CDR3 protein: CASSQDPAGSREKLFF
J gene: TRBJ1-1; clone size: .; D gene: .; V gene: TRBV18; CDR3 DNA: TGTGCCAGCTCACCACCGTCCCGGGACACTGAAGCTTTCTTT; CDR3 protein: CASSPPSRDTEAFF
J gene: TRBJ1-1; clone size: few; D gene: TRBD1; V gene: TRBV2; CDR3 DNA: TGTGCCAGCAGTGGGGACAGGGTCAACACTGAAGCTTTCTTT; CDR3 protein: CASSGDRVNTEAFF
J gene: TRBJ2-7; clone size: .; D gene: TRBD2; V gene: TRBV28; CDR3 DNA: TGTGCCAGCCCTCCTAGCGGGGGATCCTACGAGCAGTACTTC; CDR3 protein: CASPPSGGSYEQYF
J gene: TRBJ1-5; clone size: few; D gene: .; V gene: TRBV30; CDR3 DNA: TGTGCCTGGAGTGGGTCAGAACAGCCCCAGCATTTT; CDR3 protein: CAWSGSEQPQHF
J gene: TRBJ1-3; clone size: .; D gene: TRBD1; V gene: TRBV19; CDR3 DNA: TGTGCCAGTAGTTTCTCCGGGACAGGAACTGGAAACACCATATATTTT; CDR3 protein: CASSFSGTGTGNTIYF
J gene: TRBJ2-7; clone size: .; D gene: TRBD2; V gene: TRBV10-1; CDR3 DNA: TGCGCCAGCACCGGAGCGGGAGGGCCGATCTCCTCCTACGAGCAGTACTTC; CDR3 protein: CASTGAGGPISSYEQYF
J gene: TRBJ2-7; clone size: .; D gene: TRBD1; V gene: TRBV7-2; CDR3 DNA: TGTGCCAGCAGCTTCGTTCTCTTGGACAGGGGATCCTACGAGCAGTACTTC; CDR3 protein: CASSFVLLDRGSYEQYF
J gene: TRBJ2-5; clone size: .; D gene: .; V gene: TRBV27; CDR3 DNA: TGTGCCAGCAGTCCCCATCAGGGGAACAGAGAGACCCAGTACTTC; CDR3 protein: CASSPHQGNRETQYF
J gene: TRBJ1-1; clone size: .; D gene: .; V gene: TRBV28; CDR3 DNA: .; CDR3 protein: CASSSGQGTEAFF
J gene: TRBJ2-3; clone size: .; D gene: TRBD2; V gene: TRBV11-2; CDR3 DNA: TGTGCCAGCAGCTTAGATGGCGGGAGGGCCGGTACGCAGTATTTT; CDR3 protein: CASSLDGGRAGTQYF
J gene: TRBJ2-1; clone size: .; D gene: TRBD1; V gene: TRBV27; CDR3 DNA: TGTGCCAGCAGTTCCGCCGGGACAGCTAGATACAATGAGCAGTTCTTC; CDR3 protein: CASSSAGTARYNEQFF
J gene: TRBJ1-5; clone size: few; D gene: .; V gene: TRBV19; CDR3 DNA: TGTGCCAGTAGTCAACAGGCCCGGCAGCCCCAGCATTTT; CDR3 protein: CASSQQARQPQHF
J gene: TRBJ1-3; clone size: .; D gene: TRBD1; V gene: TRBV6-5; CDR3 DNA: TGTGCCAGCAGTCAGGACAGGGATCCTCGGAACACCATATATTTT; CDR3 protein: CASSQDRDPRNTIYF
J gene: TRBJ1-2; clone size: .; D gene: .; V gene: TRBV28; CDR3 DNA: TGTGCCAGCAGTTTATCGCTACTCTATGGCTACACCTTC; CDR3 protein: CASSLSLLYGYTF
J gene: TRBJ2-7; clone size: .; D gene: .; V gene: TRBV7-6; CDR3 DNA: TGTGCCAGCAGCTTAACGGCAGGGGTTGGGTACGAGCAGTACTTC; CDR3 protein: CASSLTAGVGYEQYF
J gene: TRBJ2-1; clone size: .; D gene: TRBD2; V gene: TRBV4-1; CDR3 DNA: TGCGCCAGCAGCCAAGCGCGAGCGGGAGTAGGACATGAGCAGTTCTTC; CDR3 protein: CASSQARAGVGHEQFF
J gene: TRBJ1-4; clone size: many; D gene: .; V gene: TRBV5-1; CDR3 DNA: TGCGCCAGCAGCATTACAACAACTAATGAAAAACTGTTTTTT; CDR3 protein: CASSITTTNEKLFF